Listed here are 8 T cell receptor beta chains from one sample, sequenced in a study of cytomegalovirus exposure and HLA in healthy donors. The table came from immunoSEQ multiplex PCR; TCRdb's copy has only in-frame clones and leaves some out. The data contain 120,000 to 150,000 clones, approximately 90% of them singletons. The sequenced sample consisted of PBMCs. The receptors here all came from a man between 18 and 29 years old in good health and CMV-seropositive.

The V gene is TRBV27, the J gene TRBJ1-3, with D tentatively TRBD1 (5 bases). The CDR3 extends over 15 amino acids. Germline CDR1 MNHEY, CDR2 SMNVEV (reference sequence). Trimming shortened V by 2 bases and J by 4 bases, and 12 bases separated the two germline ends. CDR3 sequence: CASSLRRGGGNTIYF. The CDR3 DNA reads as TGTGCCAGCAGTTTAAGGAGGGGAGGAGGAAACACCATATATTTT.

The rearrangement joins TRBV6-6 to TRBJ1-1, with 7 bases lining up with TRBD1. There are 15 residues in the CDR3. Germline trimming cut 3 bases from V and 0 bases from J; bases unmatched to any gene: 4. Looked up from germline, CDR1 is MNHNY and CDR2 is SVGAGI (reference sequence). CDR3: CASSYPGQMNTEAFF. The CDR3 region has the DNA TGTGCCAGCAGTTATCCGGGACAGATGAACACTGAAGCTTTCTTT.

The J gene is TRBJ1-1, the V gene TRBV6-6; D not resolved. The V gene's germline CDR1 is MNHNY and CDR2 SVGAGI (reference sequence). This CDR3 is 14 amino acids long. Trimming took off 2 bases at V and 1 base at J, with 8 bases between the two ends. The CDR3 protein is CASSYTHENTEAFF. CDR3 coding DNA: TGTGCCAGCAGTTACACACACGAGAACACTGAAGCTTTCTTT.

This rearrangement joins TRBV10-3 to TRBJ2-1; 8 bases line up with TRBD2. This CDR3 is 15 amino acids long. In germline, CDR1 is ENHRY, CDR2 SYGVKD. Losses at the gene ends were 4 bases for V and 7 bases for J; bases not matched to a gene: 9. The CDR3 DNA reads TGTGCCATCAGTGGTCGGGAGGGCCTAGGGAATGAGCAGTTCTTC. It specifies CAISGREGLGNEQFF.

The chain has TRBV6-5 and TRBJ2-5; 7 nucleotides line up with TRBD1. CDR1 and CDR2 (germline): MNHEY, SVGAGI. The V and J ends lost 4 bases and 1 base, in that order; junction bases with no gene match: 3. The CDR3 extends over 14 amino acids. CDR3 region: CASSLGTAQETQYF. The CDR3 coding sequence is TGTGCCAGCAGTTTAGGGACAGCCCAAGAGACCCAGTACTTC.

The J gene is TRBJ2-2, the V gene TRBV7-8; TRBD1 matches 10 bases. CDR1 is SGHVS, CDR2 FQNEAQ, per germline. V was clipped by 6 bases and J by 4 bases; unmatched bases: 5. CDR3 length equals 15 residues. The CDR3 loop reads CASRGDRGSTGELFF. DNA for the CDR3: TGTGCCAGCAGGGGGGACAGGGGATCCACCGGGGAGCTGTTTTTT.

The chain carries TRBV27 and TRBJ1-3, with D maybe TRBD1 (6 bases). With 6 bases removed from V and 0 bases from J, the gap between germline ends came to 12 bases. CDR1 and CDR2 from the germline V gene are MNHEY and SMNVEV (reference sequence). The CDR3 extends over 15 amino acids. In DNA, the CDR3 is TGTGCCAGCAGCCGAACAGGGTACTCTGGAAACACCATATATTTT. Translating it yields CASSRTGYSGNTIYF.

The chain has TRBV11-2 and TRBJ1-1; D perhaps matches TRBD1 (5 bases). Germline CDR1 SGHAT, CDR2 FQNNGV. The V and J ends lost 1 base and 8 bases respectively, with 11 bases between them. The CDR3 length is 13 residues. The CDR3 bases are TGTGCCAGCAGCTTAGGGGGCCCGTCCGAAGCTTTCTTT. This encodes CASSLGGPSEAFF.